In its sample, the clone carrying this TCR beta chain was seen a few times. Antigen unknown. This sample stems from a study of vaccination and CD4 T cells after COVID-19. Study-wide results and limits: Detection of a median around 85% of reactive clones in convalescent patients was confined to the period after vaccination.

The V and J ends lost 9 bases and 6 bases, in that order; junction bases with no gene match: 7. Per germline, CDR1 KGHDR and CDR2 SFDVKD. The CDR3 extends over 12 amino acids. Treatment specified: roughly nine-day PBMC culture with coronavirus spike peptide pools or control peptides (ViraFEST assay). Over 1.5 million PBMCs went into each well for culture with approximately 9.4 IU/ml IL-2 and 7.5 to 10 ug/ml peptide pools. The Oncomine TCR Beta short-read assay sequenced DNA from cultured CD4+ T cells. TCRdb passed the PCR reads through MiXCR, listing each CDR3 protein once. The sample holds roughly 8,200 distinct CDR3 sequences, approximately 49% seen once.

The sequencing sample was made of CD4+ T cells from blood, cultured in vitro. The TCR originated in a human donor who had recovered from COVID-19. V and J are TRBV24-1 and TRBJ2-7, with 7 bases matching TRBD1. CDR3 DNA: TGTGCCACCGGAACGACAGGGTTCGAGCAGTACTTC. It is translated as CATGTTGFEQYF.